Presented here are 21 T cell receptor beta chains from one specimen sequenced in a study of blood T cell repertoires in COVID-19. TCRdb keeps only in-frame clones here, not all; method: immunoSEQ multiplex PCR. Seen here are 160,000 or so clones, approximately 80% observed once, and the top ten hold roughly 0.56%. The source material was peripheral blood. The receptors stem from a man in his fifties or sixties with acute or convalescent COVID-19.

The chain joins TRBV5-5 to TRBJ1-5; D ambiguous. The germline V and J ends were trimmed by 0 bases and 0 bases, with 10 bases remaining between them. The CDR3 is 16 residues long. CDR1 and CDR2 (germline): SGHKS, YYEKEE (reference sequence). The CDR3 region is CASSLASGYSNQPQHF. The CDR3 DNA sequence: TGTGCCAGCAGCTTGGCGTCAGGCTATAGCAATCAGCCCCAGCATTTT. Full variable domain (outside the CDR3, taken from reference TRBV5-5 and TRBJ1-5): DAGVTQSPTHLIKTRGQQVTLRCSPISGHKSVSWYQQVLGQGPQFIFQYYEKEERGRGNFPDRFSARQFPNYSSELNVNALLLGDSALYLCASSLASGYSNQPQHFGDGTRLSIL.

The chain employs TRBV6-1 and TRBJ1-2; the match to TRBD1 covers 12 bases. V trimming: 0 bases; J trimming: 8 bases; junction bases outside the gene matches: 25. The CDR3 runs to 22 residues. Germline lookup yields CDR1 MNHNS and CDR2 SASEGT. CDR3 in DNA: TGTGCCAGCAGTGAAGCGGGGAAACTTACCGGGACAGGGGGCGCTGGGGTCTGCGGCTACACCTTC. Translation gives CASSEAGKLTGTGGAGVCGYTF.

The CDR3, as DNA: TGTGCCAGCAGCTTAGCTCTGGGAGGAGAGACCCAGTACTTC. Translated, it gives CASSLALGGETQYF. The chain carries TRBV7-2 and TRBJ2-5; D may be TRBD2 (6 bases). The V end lost 0 bases, the J end lost 4 bases, and 9 bases lay between the germline ends. Looked up from germline, CDR1 is SGHTA and CDR2 is FQGNSA. The CDR3 spans 14 residues.

The genes are TRBV5-1 and TRBJ1-3; D not resolved. Trimming took off 2 bases at V and 2 bases at J, with 11 bases between the two ends. Germline V gene sequence: CDR1 SGHRS, CDR2 YFSETQ. CDR3 length: 15 residues. As DNA, the CDR3 is TGCGCCAGCAGCTTTGACGGAGGTGCTGGAAACACCATATATTTT. It codes for CASSFDGGAGNTIYF. Supplemented by reference TRBV5-1 and TRBJ1-3, the full variable domain reads KAGVTQTPRYLIKTRGQQVTLSCSPISGHRSVSWYQQTPGQGLQFLFEYFSETQRNKGNFPGRFSGRQFSNSRSEMNVSTLELGDSALYLCASSFDGGAGNTIYFGEGSWLTVV.

CDR3 amino acids: CASRRGGSNTEAFF. CDR3 DNA sequence: TGTGCCAGCAGGCGGGGGGGCTCTAACACTGAAGCTTTCTTT. V usage is TRBV6-5 and J usage is TRBJ1-1; a weak D match, TRBD1 (6 bases). V was clipped by 6 bases and J by 2 bases, with 13 bases between them. This CDR3 is built from 14 residues. Germline CDR1 and CDR2: MNHEY and SVGAGI.

This clone was seen a single time. This sequence joins TRBV18 and TRBJ1-3; D unclear. The CDR3 covers 15 residues. Germline assignment: CDR1 KGHSH and CDR2 LQKENI. Between the trimmed V and J ends, which lost 3 bases and 0 bases, there was a span of 9 bases. CDR3 DNA sequence: TGTGCCAGCTCACCTTCGGAGAGCTCTGGAAACACCATATATTTT. Amino acids: CASSPSESSGNTIYF.

In its sample, this clone was seen a few times. The V gene is TRBV6-4, the J gene TRBJ1-2, with a possible D match to TRBD1 (6 bases). CDR1 and CDR2 (germline): MRHNA, SNTAGT. The length of the CDR3 is 15 residues. Trimming left V 3 bases short and J 6 bases short, with 17 bases between. The CDR3 DNA reads as TGTGCCAGCAGTGATCTTCCTCCCAGGGGAAATGGCTACACCTTC. Protein sequence: CASSDLPPRGNGYTF.

The gene calls are TRBV20-1 and TRBJ1-1, with D perhaps TRBD1 (5 bases). Trimming removed 3 bases at V and 7 bases at J, with 21 bases between. Per the germline V gene, CDR1 is DFQATT and CDR2 is SNEGSKA (reference sequence). The CDR3 is made up of 15 amino acids. The CDR3 nucleotides are TGCAGTGCTAGTCTCGGGACCGGGGGTTATGGTGAAGCTTTCTTT. This gives the protein CSASLGTGGYGEAFF.

This clone was seen only once. DNA for the CDR3: TGTGCCAGCAGTTTATTGGGAGGGTCAGAGACCCAGTACTTC. This gives the protein CASSLLGGSETQYF. The chain employs TRBV28 and TRBJ2-5; 7 bases are a match to TRBD2. J gave up 4 bases and V 1 base, and 3 bases lay outside the gene matches. Germline V gene data show CDR1 as MDHEN and CDR2 as SYDVKM. The length of the CDR3 is 14 residues.

This chain links TRBV29-1 with TRBJ2-5, with 9 bases fitting TRBD1. The length of the CDR3 is 15 residues. V lost 6 bases to trimming and J lost 9 bases; unmatched junction nucleotides: 17. The germline V gene encodes CDR1 SQVTM and CDR2 ANQGSEA. The CDR3 reads CSVDHQGQGTAAQYF. CDR3 nucleotide sequence: TGCAGCGTGGACCACCAAGGACAGGGGACAGCGGCCCAGTACTTC.

The J gene is TRBJ2-5, the V gene TRBV5-1; 10 nucleotides agree with TRBD2. Germline CDR1 SGHRS, CDR2 YFSETQ. V lost 4 bases and J lost 5; bases outside the gene matches: 11. The CDR3 loop spans 16 amino acids. The CDR3 nucleotides are TGCGCCAGCAGCCCCGGGAGCGGGGGGGCCAGGGAGACCCAGTACTTC. Translated: CASSPGSGGARETQYF.

The CDR3 nucleotides read TGTGCCAGCAGTCGGGGACAGGGGGTCGAGCAGTACTTC. As protein: CASSRGQGVEQYF. The chain recombines TRBV6-6 with TRBJ2-7, with 11 bases lining up with TRBD1. V was pared by 5 bases and J by 6 bases, with 3 bases of the junction left unmatched. The length of the CDR3 is 13 residues. Germline values: CDR1 MNHNY, CDR2 SVGAGI (reference sequence).

This clone showed up just once. The J gene is TRBJ2-1, the V gene TRBV6-6, with D unclear. Trimming shortened V by 5 bases and J by 6 bases, and 11 bases separated the two germline ends. Germline CDR1 and CDR2: MNHNY and SVGAGI (reference sequence). The CDR3 is 13 residues long. DNA of the CDR3: TGTGCCAGCAGTAAACCAGGTTCCAATGAGCAGTTCTTC. Amino acids: CASSKPGSNEQFF.

The sample holds a few counts of this clone. The V call is TRBV7-2, the J call TRBJ2-1; D is uncertain. Trimming stripped 5 bases from V and 1 base from J, with 12 bases between. The CDR3 has 15 amino acids. CDR1 and CDR2 from the germline V gene are SGHTA and FQGNSA. The CDR3 is CASSQSARSYNEQFF. The CDR3 nucleotides read TGTGCCAGCAGCCAAAGCGCACGTTCCTACAATGAGCAGTTCTTC.

The CDR3 coding sequence is TGCGCCAGCCGAGGCGCCCTAGGGGCGTCCTACGAGCAGTACTTC. It encodes CASRGALGASYEQYF. This chain links TRBV5-1 with TRBJ2-7; possible D gene TRBD1, 5 bases. CDR3 length: 15 residues. Trimming left V 7 bases short and J 1 base short, with 18 bases between. The germline V gene encodes CDR1 SGHRS and CDR2 YFSETQ.

This clone has at least ten counts. The chain has TRBV5-1 and TRBJ2-3, with a tentative D call TRBD2 (5 bases). Germline V gene lookup returns CDR1 SGHRS and CDR2 YFSETQ. The CDR3 totals 13 residues. Between the trimmed V and J ends, which lost 2 bases and 4 bases, there was a span of 8 bases. The CDR3 is CASSLLGADTQYF. The CDR3 bases are TGCGCCAGCAGCTTACTAGGAGCAGATACGCAGTATTTT.

The chain uses TRBV28 and TRBJ2-4; 8 nucleotides line up with TRBD2. Germline V gene sequence: CDR1 MDHEN, CDR2 SYDVKM. Unmatched junction bases numbered 12, after V lost 5 bases and J lost 9 bases. The CDR3 runs 15 residues. CDR3 residues: CASSRQSGSSGIQYF. CDR3 DNA: TGTGCCAGCAGTCGTCAAAGCGGGAGCTCGGGCATTCAGTACTTC.

The V gene is TRBV5-1, the J gene TRBJ1-4; 10 bases fit TRBD1. V trimming: 0 bases; J trimming: 8 bases; junction bases outside the gene matches: 4. The CDR3 is 15 amino acids. CDR1 is SGHRS and CDR2 is YFSETQ in the germline V gene. DNA of the CDR3: TGCGCCAGCAGCTTGGTCGGGACAGGGGAAGAAAAACTGTTTTTT. It codes for CASSLVGTGEEKLFF.

This chain links TRBV5-1 with TRBJ2-1, with 12 bases matching TRBD2. V lost 8 bases, J lost 6 bases, and 9 bases stayed unmatched. The germline gives CDR1 SGHRS, CDR2 YFSETQ. This CDR3 has 15 residues. In nucleotides, the CDR3 is TGCGCCAGATCTCAGACTAGCGGGGGTAGCAATGAGCAGTTCTTC. Encoded protein: CARSQTSGGSNEQFF.

This rearrangement joins TRBV19 to TRBJ1-1, with D hard to call. CDR1 LNHDA and CDR2 SQIVND come from the germline V gene (reference sequence). Trimming pared 0 bases from V and 3 bases from J, leaving 5 bases between. The CDR3 covers 13 residues. The CDR3 DNA reads TGTGCCAGTAGTATAGATCGGGACACTGAAGCTTTCTTT. It translates to CASSIDRDTEAFF.

The chain is built from TRBV27 and TRBJ2-1; 8 nucleotides line up with TRBD2. The germline V gene has CDR1 MNHEY and CDR2 SMNVEV (reference sequence). Trimming removed 6 bases from V and 6 bases from J; junction bases left unmatched: 10. This CDR3 contains 15 residues. DNA for the CDR3: TGTGCCAGCAGCTACCCTGGACTAGCAGGCAATGAGCAGTTCTTC. This codes for CASSYPGLAGNEQFF.